Below, 7 T cell receptor beta chains from the same sample are listed, as sequenced in a study of blood T cell repertoires in COVID-19. The table came from immunoSEQ multiplex PCR; TCRdb's copy has only in-frame clones and leaves some out. The sample shows approximately 350,000 clones, around 92% of them seen only once. The specimen was peripheral blood. Source of these receptors: a man in his forties or fifties with acute or convalescent COVID-19.

The V gene is TRBV5-1, the J gene TRBJ1-6; D gene uncertain. Between the trimmed V and J ends, which lost 4 bases and 9 bases, there was a span of 17 bases. Germline assignment: CDR1 SGHRS and CDR2 YFSETQ. CDR3 length: 15 residues. The CDR3 nucleotides read TGCGCCAGCAGCGACACTTTCCGACCCGCTTCACCCCTCCACTTT. It yields the protein CASSDTFRPASPLHF.

Details on this clone: The sample carries other DNA sequences with the same CDR3. The gene calls are TRBV27 and TRBJ2-1, with TRBD1 identical over 8 bases. Germline CDR1 reads MNHEY; CDR2 reads SMNVEV (reference sequence). CDR3 length: 13 amino acids. V shed 2 bases and J 6 bases; nucleotides not matched to a gene: 0. The DNA of the CDR3 is TGTGCCAGCAGTTTAACAGGGGGCAATGAGCAGTTCTTC. Its protein is CASSLTGGNEQFF.

The V gene is TRBV5-5, the J gene TRBJ1-1, with D maybe TRBD1 (5 bases). CDR3 length equals 16 residues. V lost 3 bases, J lost 10 bases, and 25 bases lay in between. CDR1 is SGHKS, CDR2 YYEKEE, per germline (reference sequence). CDR3 sequence reads: CASSYRNGGIQRGAFF. The DNA of the CDR3 is TGTGCCAGCAGCTACAGGAATGGAGGGATCCAACGCGGAGCTTTCTTT.

This clone was counted a few times. This chain uses TRBV30 with TRBJ1-2; 10 bases agree with TRBD1. In germline, CDR1 is GTSNPN, CDR2 SVGIG (reference sequence). Germline trimming cut 4 bases from V and 4 bases from J; bases unmatched to any gene: 9. This CDR3 contains 15 residues. The CDR3 DNA reads as TGTGCCTGGAACCCTGACAGGGGGCTCGGCTATGGCTACACCTTC. This sequence encodes CAWNPDRGLGYGYTF.

V gene TRBV4-1 combines with J gene TRBJ2-7; maybe TRBD2 (6 bases). CDR3 length: 15 amino acids. Trimming removed 6 bases at V and 1 base at J, with 16 bases between. The germline CDR1 and CDR2 sequences are MGHRA and YSYEKL. Here the CDR3 DNA reads TGCGCCAGCAGAGGGACCCCGGGAGAGTCCTACGAGCAGTACTTC. Residues: CASRGTPGESYEQYF.

This chain connects TRBV5-1 to TRBJ2-7; TRBD1 is a possible D gene (6 bases). V was cut by 2 bases and J by 1 base, with 16 bases left in between. Germline values: CDR1 SGHRS, CDR2 YFSETQ. The CDR3 has 16 residues. The CDR3 sequence: CASSFAGEYGSYEQYF. CDR3 DNA sequence: TGCGCCAGCAGCTTCGCAGGGGAGTATGGGTCCTACGAGCAGTACTTC.

This clone was recorded once. The V call is TRBV19, the J call TRBJ2-7; 7 bases map to TRBD1. This CDR3 has 14 amino acids. In germline, CDR1 is LNHDA, CDR2 SQIVND (reference sequence). V was pared by 2 bases and J by 3 bases, with 4 bases of the junction left unmatched. CDR3 coding DNA: TGTGCCAGTAGTATAATAGGGGGCGGCTACGAGCAGTACTTC. Protein sequence: CASSIIGGGYEQYF.